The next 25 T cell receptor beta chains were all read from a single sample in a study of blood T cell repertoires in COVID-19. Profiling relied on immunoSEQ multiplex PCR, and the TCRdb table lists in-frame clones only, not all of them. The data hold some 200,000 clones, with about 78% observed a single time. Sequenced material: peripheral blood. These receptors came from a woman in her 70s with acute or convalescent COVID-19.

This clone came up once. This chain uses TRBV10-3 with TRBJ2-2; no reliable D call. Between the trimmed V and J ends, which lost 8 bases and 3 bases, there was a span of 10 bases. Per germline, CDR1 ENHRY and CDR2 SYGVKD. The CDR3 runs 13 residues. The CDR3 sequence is CAIRTEHTGELFF. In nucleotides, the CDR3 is TGTGCCATCCGAACAGAGCACACCGGGGAGCTGTTTTTT.

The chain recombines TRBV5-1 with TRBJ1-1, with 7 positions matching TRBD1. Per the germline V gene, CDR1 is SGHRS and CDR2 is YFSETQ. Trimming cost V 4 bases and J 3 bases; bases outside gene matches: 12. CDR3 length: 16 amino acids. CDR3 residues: CASSVDVGTADTEAFF. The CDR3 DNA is TGCGCCAGCAGCGTAGATGTCGGGACAGCGGACACTGAAGCTTTCTTT. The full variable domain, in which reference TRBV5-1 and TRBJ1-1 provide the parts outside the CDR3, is KAGVTQTPRYLIKTRGQQVTLSCSPISGHRSVSWYQQTPGQGLQFLFEYFSETQRNKGNFPGRFSGRQFSNSRSEMNVSTLELGDSALYLCASSVDVGTADTEAFFGQGTRLTVV.

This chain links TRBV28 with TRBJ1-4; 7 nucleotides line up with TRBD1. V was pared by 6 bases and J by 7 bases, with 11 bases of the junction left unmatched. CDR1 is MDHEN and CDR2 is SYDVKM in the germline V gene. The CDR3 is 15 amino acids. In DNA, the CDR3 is TGTGCCAGCAGGACTCAACGACAGGGCGGTGAAAAACTGTTTTTT. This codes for CASRTQRQGGEKLFF.

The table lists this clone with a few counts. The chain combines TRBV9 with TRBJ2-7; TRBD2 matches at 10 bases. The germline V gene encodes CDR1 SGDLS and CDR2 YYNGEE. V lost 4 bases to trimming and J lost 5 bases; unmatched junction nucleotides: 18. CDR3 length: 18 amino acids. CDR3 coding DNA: TGTGCCAGCAGCATTGGACTAGCGGTCCACAGAGGGGGCCACGAGCAGTACTTC. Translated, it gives CASSIGLAVHRGGHEQYF.

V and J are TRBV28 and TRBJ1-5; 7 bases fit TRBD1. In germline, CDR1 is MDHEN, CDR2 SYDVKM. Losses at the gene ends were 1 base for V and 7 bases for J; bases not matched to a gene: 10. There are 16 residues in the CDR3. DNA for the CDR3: TGTGCCAGCAGTTTATCCCGACAGGGCGGTAGACAGCCCCAGCATTTT. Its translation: CASSLSRQGGRQPQHF.

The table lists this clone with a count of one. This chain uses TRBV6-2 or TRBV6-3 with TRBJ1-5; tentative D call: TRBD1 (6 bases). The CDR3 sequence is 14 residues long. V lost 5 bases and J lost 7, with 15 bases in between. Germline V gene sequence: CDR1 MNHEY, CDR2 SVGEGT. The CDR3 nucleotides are TGTGCCAGCAGTCTTACAGGGAAGGGACAGCCCCAGCATTTT. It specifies CASSLTGKGQPQHF.

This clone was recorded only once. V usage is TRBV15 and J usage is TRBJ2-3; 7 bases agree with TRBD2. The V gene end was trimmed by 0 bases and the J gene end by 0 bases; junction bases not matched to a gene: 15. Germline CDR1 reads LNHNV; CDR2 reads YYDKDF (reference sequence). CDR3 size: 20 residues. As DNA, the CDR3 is TGTGCCACCAGCAGAGATTTTGGGGCAGCGGGGAAAGGTAGCACAGATACGCAGTATTTT. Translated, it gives CATSRDFGAAGKGSTDTQYF.

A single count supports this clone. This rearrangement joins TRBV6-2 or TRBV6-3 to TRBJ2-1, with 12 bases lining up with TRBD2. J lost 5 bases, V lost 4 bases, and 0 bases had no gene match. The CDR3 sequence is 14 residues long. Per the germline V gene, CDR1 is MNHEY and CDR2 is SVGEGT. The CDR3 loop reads CASSWTSGDNEQFF. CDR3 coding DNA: TGTGCCAGCAGTTGGACTAGCGGGGACAATGAGCAGTTCTTC.

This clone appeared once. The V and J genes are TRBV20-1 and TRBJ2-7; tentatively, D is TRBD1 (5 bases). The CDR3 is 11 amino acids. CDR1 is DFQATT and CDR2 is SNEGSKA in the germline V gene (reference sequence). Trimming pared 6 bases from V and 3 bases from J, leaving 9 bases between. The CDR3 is CSAVTGYEQYF. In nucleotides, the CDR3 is TGCAGTGCGGTAACAGGCTACGAGCAGTACTTC.

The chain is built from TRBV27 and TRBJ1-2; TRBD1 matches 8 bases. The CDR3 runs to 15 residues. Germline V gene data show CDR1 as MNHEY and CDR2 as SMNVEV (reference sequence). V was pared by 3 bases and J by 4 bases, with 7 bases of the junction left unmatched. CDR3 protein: CASSFPDRAGYGYTF. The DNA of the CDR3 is TGTGCCAGCAGTTTCCCGGACAGGGCCGGCTATGGCTACACCTTC.

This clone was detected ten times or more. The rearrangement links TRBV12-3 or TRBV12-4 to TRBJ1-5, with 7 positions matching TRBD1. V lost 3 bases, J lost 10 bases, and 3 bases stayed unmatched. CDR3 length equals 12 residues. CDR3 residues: CASSFTGAPQHF. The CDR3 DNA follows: TGTGCCAGCAGTTTTACAGGGGCCCCCCAGCATTTT.

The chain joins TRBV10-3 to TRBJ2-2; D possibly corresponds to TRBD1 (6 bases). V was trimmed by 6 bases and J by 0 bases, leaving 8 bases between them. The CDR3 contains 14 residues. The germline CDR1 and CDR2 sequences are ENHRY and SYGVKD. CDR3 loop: CAIRTGANTGELFF. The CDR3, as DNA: TGTGCCATCAGGACAGGCGCGAACACCGGGGAGCTGTTTTTT.

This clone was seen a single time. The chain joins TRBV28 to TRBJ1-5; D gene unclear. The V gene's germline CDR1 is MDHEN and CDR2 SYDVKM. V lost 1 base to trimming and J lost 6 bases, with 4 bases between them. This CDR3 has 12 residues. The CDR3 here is CASSLYRQPQHF. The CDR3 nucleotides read TGTGCCAGCAGTTTATATCGTCAGCCCCAGCATTTT.

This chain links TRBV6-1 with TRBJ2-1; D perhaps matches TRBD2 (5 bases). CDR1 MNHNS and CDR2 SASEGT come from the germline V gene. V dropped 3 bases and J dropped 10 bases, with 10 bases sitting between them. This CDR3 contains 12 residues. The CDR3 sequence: CASSDLRREQFF. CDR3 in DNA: TGTGCCAGCAGTGACCTTAGGAGGGAGCAGTTCTTC.

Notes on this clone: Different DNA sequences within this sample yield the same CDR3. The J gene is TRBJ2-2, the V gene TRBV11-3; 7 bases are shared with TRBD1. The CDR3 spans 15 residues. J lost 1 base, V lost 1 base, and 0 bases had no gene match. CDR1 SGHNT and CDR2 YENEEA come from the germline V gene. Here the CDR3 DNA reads TGTGCCAGCAGCTTAGGACAGGGGAACACCGGGGAGCTGTTTTTT. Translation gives CASSLGQGNTGELFF.

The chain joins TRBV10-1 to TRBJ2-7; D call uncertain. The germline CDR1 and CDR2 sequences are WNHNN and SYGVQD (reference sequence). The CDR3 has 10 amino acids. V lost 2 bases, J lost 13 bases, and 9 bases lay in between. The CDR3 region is CASSEIFTYF. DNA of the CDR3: TGCGCCAGCAGTGAGATCTTCACTTACTTC.

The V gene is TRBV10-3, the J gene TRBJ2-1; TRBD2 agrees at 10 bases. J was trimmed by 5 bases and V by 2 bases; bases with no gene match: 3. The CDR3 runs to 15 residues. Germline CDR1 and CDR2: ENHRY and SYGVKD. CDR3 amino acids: CAISEPGLANNEQFF. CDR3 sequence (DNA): TGTGCCATCAGTGAGCCGGGACTAGCGAACAATGAGCAGTTCTTC.

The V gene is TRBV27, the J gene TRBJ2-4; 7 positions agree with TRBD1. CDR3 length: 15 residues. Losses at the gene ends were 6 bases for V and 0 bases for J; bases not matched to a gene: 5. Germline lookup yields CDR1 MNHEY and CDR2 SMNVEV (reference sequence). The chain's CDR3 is CASRGQFLAKNIQYF. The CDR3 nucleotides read TGTGCCAGCAGGGGACAGTTTCTAGCCAAAAACATTCAGTACTTC.

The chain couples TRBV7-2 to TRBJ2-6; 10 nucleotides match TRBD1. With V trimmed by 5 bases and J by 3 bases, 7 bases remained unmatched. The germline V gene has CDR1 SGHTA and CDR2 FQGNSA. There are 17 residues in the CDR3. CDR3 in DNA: TGTGCCAGCAGCAAGACAGGGGGCGCAGATGGGGCCAACGTCCTGACTTTC. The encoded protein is CASSKTGGADGANVLTF.

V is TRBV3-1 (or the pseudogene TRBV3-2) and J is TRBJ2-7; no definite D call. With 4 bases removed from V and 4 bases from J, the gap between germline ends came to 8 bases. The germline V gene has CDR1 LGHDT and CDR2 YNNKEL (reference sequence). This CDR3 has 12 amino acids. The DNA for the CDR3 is TGTGCCAGCAGCCTGGGCACATACGAGCAGTACTTC. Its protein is CASSLGTYEQYF.

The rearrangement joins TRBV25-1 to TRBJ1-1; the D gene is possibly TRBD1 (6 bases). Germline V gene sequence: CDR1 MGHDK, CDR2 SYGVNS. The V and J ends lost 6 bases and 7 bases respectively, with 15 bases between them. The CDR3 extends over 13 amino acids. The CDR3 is CASRPLDRHEAFF. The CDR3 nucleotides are TGTGCCAGCAGACCCCTGGACAGACATGAAGCTTTCTTT.

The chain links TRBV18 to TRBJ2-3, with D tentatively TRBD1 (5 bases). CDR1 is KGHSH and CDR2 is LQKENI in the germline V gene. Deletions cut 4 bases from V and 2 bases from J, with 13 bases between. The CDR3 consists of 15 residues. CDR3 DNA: TGTGCCAGCTCACGATCAGGGCGCAACACAGATACGCAGTATTTT. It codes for CASSRSGRNTDTQYF.

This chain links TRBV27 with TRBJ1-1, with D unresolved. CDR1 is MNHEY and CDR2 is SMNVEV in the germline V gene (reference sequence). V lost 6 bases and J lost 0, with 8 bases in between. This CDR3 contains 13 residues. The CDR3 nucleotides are TGTGCCAGCAGGCCAGTCATGAACACTGAAGCTTTCTTT. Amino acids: CASRPVMNTEAFF.

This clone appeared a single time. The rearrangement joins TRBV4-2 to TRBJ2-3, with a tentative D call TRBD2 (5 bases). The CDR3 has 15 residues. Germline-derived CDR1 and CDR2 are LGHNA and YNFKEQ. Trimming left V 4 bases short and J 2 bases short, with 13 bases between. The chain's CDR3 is CASSLSAGITDTQYF. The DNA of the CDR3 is TGTGCCAGCAGCCTAAGCGCGGGCATCACAGATACGCAGTATTTT.

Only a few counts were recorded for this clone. CDR3 sequence (DNA): TGTGCCACCAGTGGTACAGCGGGAGGGGTTCTCTCCTACAATGAGCAGTTCTTC. Its translation: CATSGTAGGVLSYNEQFF. The chain recombines TRBV24-1 with TRBJ2-1, with 10 bases identical to TRBD2. CDR3 length: 18 residues. Germline loops: CDR1 KGHDR, CDR2 SFDVKD. Trimming at V came to 5 bases and at J to 0 bases, leaving 9 bases not matched to a gene.